These T cell receptor beta chains were read from a single sample in a study of early T cells in non-severe SARS-CoV-2 infection. TCRdb reanalysed the 5' RACE reads using MiXCR and keeps one entry per CDR3 protein. The sample has approximately 47,000 distinct CDR3 sequences; less than 10% are singletons. The source material was whole blood, sampled at baseline. The source of these receptors is an adult who was a healthcare worker with PCR-confirmed SARS-CoV-2 infection or an uninfected control (not recorded which). Each CDR3 is given with its conserved first and last residue. Each record gives: D gene, clone size, J gene, V gene, CDR3 DNA, CDR3 protein. The D gene is left open where the match is weak. Rows may omit the clone size; those that give it use once, few, many or a size class.

.	.	TRBJ2-7	TRBV30	TGTGCCTGGAGTACCGCCTGGGAGCAGTACTTC	CAWSTAWEQYF
TRBD1	many	TRBJ1-2	TRBV6-5	TGTGCCAGCAGTCCGACAGGGCGGCTATACTTC	CASSPTGRLYF
.	few	TRBJ1-6	TRBV6-5	TGTGCCAGCAGACGACAGCTAGATAATTCACCCCTCCACTTT	CASRRQLDNSPLHF
.	.	TRBJ1-1	TRBV3-1	TGTGCCAGCAGCCAAGGAGTGGCAGCTGAAGCTTTCTTT	CASSQGVAAEAFF
TRBD1	many	TRBJ2-7	TRBV11-2	TGTGCCAGCAGCTTAACTCTTGGACAGGGGGCCGAGCAGTACTTC	CASSLTLGQGAEQYF
.	few	TRBJ2-5	TRBV7-6	TGTGCCAGCAGCTTTGGGGCGGTTAGAGAGACCCAGTACTTC	CASSFGAVRETQYF
.	few	TRBJ2-1	TRBV20-1	TGCAGTGCTTGGAGGGCCTCCTACAATGAGCAGTTCTTC	CSAWRASYNEQFF
.	many	TRBJ1-1	TRBV5-1	TGCGCCAGCAGCTTGCGCGGCACGAACACTGAAGCTTTCTTT	CASSLRGTNTEAFF
.	few	TRBJ2-5	TRBV10-1	TGCGCCAGCAGTGACAGAGGGCTAGAGACCCAGTACTTC	CASSDRGLETQYF
.	few	TRBJ1-1	TRBV4-3	TGCGCCAGCAGCCAAACAGGGATGGACACTGAAGCTTTCTTT	CASSQTGMDTEAFF
TRBD2	few	TRBJ2-3	TRBV3-1	TGTGCCAGCAGCCAAGGGACGGCTAGCGGGGGCACAGATACGCAGTATTTT	CASSQGTASGGTDTQYF
TRBD1	many	TRBJ1-1	TRBV6-5	TGTGCCAGCAGTTCCCTCGGACAGGGTATGGGGTACGGGACTGAAGCTTTCTTT	CASSSLGQGMGYGTEAFF
.	.	TRBJ1-2	TRBV3-1	TGTGCCAGCAGCCAAGAGTTACAGGGAGGATACTATGGCTACACCTTC	CASSQELQGGYYGYTF
.	.	TRBJ2-7	TRBV12-3/TRBV12-4	TGTGCCAGCAGCGCTAAGGACGCAGGCAGGGAGCAGTACTTC	CASSAKDAGREQYF
.	few	TRBJ1-2	TRBV7-3	TGTGCCAGCAGCTTTCGGACACTCAGTGGCTACACCTTC	CASSFRTLSGYTF
TRBD2	.	TRBJ2-3	TRBV4-3	TGCGCCAGCAGCCAATATCGGGGGGGGGCCGGGAGCACAGATACGCAGTATTTT	CASSQYRGGAGSTDTQYF
.	.	TRBJ1-2	TRBV2	TGTGCCAGCATAAGAGATATTAACTATGGCTACACCTTC	CASIRDINYGYTF
.	large	TRBJ2-1	TRBV11-2	TGTGCCAGCAGCTTCTGGGGGGGGCCCCCGGATGAGCAGTTCTTC	CASSFWGGPPDEQFF
TRBD1	few	TRBJ1-4	TRBV7-2	TGTGCCAGCAGCGCTCGACAGGGAAAACTGTTTTTT	CASSARQGKLFF
.	medium-sized	TRBJ2-7	TRBV7-2	TGTGCCAGCAGCTTGCGGCTTACCTACGAGCAGTACTTC	CASSLRLTYEQYF
.	few	TRBJ2-3	TRBV3-1	TGTGCCAGCAGCTCTTATGGGGATACGCAGTATTTT	CASSSYGDTQYF
TRBD1	.	TRBJ2-5	TRBV29-1	TGCAGCGTTGAAGACGGGACAGGGGGCACGGAGACCCAGTACTTC	CSVEDGTGGTETQYF
.	few	TRBJ1-2	TRBV19	TGTGCCAGTAGTATGAGTGAACGGCACTATGGCTACACCTTC	CASSMSERHYGYTF
.	many	TRBJ2-1	TRBV21-1	TGTGCCAGCAAGATTTGGCTAGCGGATTACAATGAGCAGTTCTTC	CASKIWLADYNEQFF
.	many	TRBJ2-7	TRBV6-5	TGTGCCAGCAGTTACTCCCGGGACAATGCCTACGAGCAGTACTTC	CASSYSRDNAYEQYF
.	few	TRBJ2-5	TRBV28	TGTGCCAGCAGTTTGGGCGGAGGTCAAGAGACCCAGTACTTC	CASSLGGGQETQYF
.	few	TRBJ2-7	TRBV10-3	TGTGCCATCAGTGAGGGGCAGGGCTACGAGCAGTACTTC	CAISEGQGYEQYF
.	.	TRBJ1-6	TRBV5-6	TGTGCCAGCGGGACTCGGTCGTCGAATTCACCCCTCCACTTT	CASGTRSSNSPLHF
TRBD1	many	TRBJ1-1	TRBV7-9	TGTGCCAGCAGCTTAGAGGACAGGGCGGCTTTCTTT	CASSLEDRAAFF
.	few	TRBJ2-7	TRBV20-1	TGCAGTGCCACTCGGATGGGGGAAGGATACGAGCAGTACTTC	CSATRMGEGYEQYF